Below, one T cell receptor (beta chain) is given with its context. Its antigen is unknown. The sample belongs to a study of response to subunit inactivated influenza vaccine. The V end was cut by 2 bases, the J end by 12 bases, with 10 bases between. The germline V gene has CDR1 KGHSH and CDR2 LQKENI. CDR3 size: 11 residues. TCRdb re-called the RT-PCR reads through MiXCR, storing one row per CDR3 protein. Of about 700,000 distinct CDR3 sequences listed, approximately 14% are singletons. Notes on the study in general: The study's authors posited that every seasonal influenza vaccination enlists few new T cells.

This sequence originates from a middle-aged man who received an inactivated influenza vaccine. The V gene is TRBV18, the J gene TRBJ2-5; D remains ambiguous. The sequencing here drew on PBMCs from blood, taken roughly 2 weeks before vaccination. The CDR3 DNA sequence: TGTGCCAGCTCACCAAATGGGCCCAAGTACTTC. Its protein product is CASSPNGPKYF.